The 24 T cell receptor beta chains below all came from one sample that was sequenced in a study of blood T cell repertoires in COVID-19. Produced via immunoSEQ multiplex PCR; TCRdb's table is partial and in-frame only. Of 70,000 to 85,000 clones listed, 85% to 95% are singletons. The sequenced material came from peripheral blood. Receptors originate from a woman aged 60-70 years with active COVID-19.

The chain has TRBV3-1 (or the pseudogene TRBV3-2) and TRBJ1-6, with 10 bases lining up with TRBD1. CDR1 LGHDT and CDR2 YNNKEL come from the germline V gene (reference sequence). After removal of 5 bases from V and 9 bases from J, the junction contained 4 bases not matched to a gene. The CDR3 length is 14 residues. In DNA form, the CDR3 reads TGTGCCAGCAGCGAGACAGGGGGCTCTTCACCCCTCCACTTT. It translates to CASSETGGSSPLHF.

The chain recombines TRBV21-1 with TRBJ2-1; TRBD2, the D gene given by the table, was not confirmed from the DNA. TRBV21-1 is marked as a pseudogene. This CDR3 is 17 amino acids long. This CDR3 reads CASSNGFLAGGPHEQFF. CDR3 bases: TGTGCCAGCAGCAACGGGTTCCTAGCGGGAGGGCCTCATGAGCAGTTCTTC.

V usage is TRBV4-1 and J usage is TRBJ2-1, with 7 bases that match TRBD2. Trimming cost V 1 base and J 7 bases; bases outside gene matches: 10. CDR1 MGHRA and CDR2 YSYEKL come from the germline V gene. This CDR3 region has 16 residues. CDR3 residues: CASSQVRGSAGNEQFF. The DNA of the CDR3 is TGCGCCAGCAGCCAAGTCCGCGGGAGTGCCGGGAATGAGCAGTTCTTC.

The rearrangement uses TRBV7-9 and TRBJ2-7; 11 bases line up with TRBD2. The trim removed 1 base at V and 5 bases at J, leaving 4 bases unmatched. Germline V CDR1 and CDR2: SEHNR, FQNEAQ (reference sequence). This CDR3 comprises 15 residues. Here the CDR3 reads CASSLELAGVDEQYF. DNA for the CDR3: TGTGCCAGCAGCTTAGAACTAGCGGGAGTCGACGAGCAGTACTTC.

This chain links TRBV7-2 with TRBJ1-5; TRBD1 agrees at 8 bases. CDR3 length equals 13 residues. J was trimmed by 9 bases and V by 2 bases; bases with no gene match: 3. Germline V gives CDR1 SGHTA, CDR2 FQGNSA. The CDR3 here is CASSLTGTGPQHF. The CDR3 DNA is TGTGCCAGCAGCTTAACGGGGACAGGGCCCCAGCATTTT.

The chain has TRBV19 and TRBJ2-2, with D possibly matching TRBD2 (6 bases). The CDR3 is 15 residues long. Germline CDR1 LNHDA, CDR2 SQIVND (reference sequence). The V gene lost 6 bases and the J gene lost 0 bases, with 11 bases spanning the gap. Here the CDR3 DNA reads TGTGCCAGTAGACGGGACTCTACGAACACCGGGGAGCTGTTTTTT. Encoded protein: CASRRDSTNTGELFF.

The chain carries TRBV7-9 and TRBJ1-6, with no clear D. Germline CDR1 reads SEHNR; CDR2 reads FQNEAQ (reference sequence). V lost 1 base to trimming and J lost 2 bases, with 9 bases between them. The CDR3 runs 16 residues. The CDR3 DNA reads as TGTGCCAGCAGCTTAGAGAGGGAGCCCTATAATTCACCCCTCCACTTT. This codes for CASSLEREPYNSPLHF. The full variable domain, with the rest looked up from reference TRBV7-9 and TRBJ1-6, is DTGVSQNPRHKITKRGQNVTFRCDPISEHNRLYWYRQTLGQGPEFLTYFQNEAQLEKSRLLSDRFSAERPKGSFSTLEIQRTEQGDSAMYLCASSLEREPYNSPLHFGNGTRLTVT.

The rearrangement links TRBV27 to TRBJ2-3, with 7 bases that match TRBD2. The CDR3 is 14 amino acids. Losses at the gene ends were 3 bases for V and 2 bases for J; bases not matched to a gene: 2. The germline gives CDR1 MNHEY, CDR2 SMNVEV (reference sequence). CDR3 amino acids: CASSFGGVTDTQYF. CDR3 bases: TGTGCCAGCAGTTTTGGGGGGGTCACAGATACGCAGTATTTT.

The gene calls are TRBV3-1 (or the pseudogene TRBV3-2) and TRBJ2-7, with 9 nucleotides matching TRBD1. Germline V CDR1 and CDR2: LGHDT, YNNKEL (reference sequence). The J segment lost 5 bases and the V segment lost 3 bases, leaving 11 bases of the junction unmatched. CDR3 length: 16 residues. The CDR3 DNA reads as TGTGCCAGCAGCCACATAACCGGGACAGGGCCGCACGAGCAGTACTTC. Its translation is CASSHITGTGPHEQYF.

V usage is TRBV29-1 and J usage is TRBJ2-1; TRBD2 matches at 7 bases. After removal of 4 bases from V and 3 bases from J, the junction contained 6 bases not matched to a gene. CDR3 length equals 14 residues. The germline V gene has CDR1 SQVTM and CDR2 ANQGSEA. The CDR3 here is CSVVASGGYNEQFF. CDR3 DNA sequence: TGCAGCGTTGTGGCTAGCGGAGGCTACAATGAGCAGTTCTTC.

The rearrangement links TRBV28 to TRBJ2-2; the D gene is possibly TRBD1 (5 bases). CDR3 size: 15 residues. The germline V and J ends were trimmed by 3 bases and 1 base, with 9 bases remaining between them. Germline assignment: CDR1 MDHEN and CDR2 SYDVKM. The CDR3 DNA reads as TGTGCCAGCAGTTTCTGGGGCCAGAACACCGGGGAGCTGTTTTTT. It specifies CASSFWGQNTGELFF.

The CDR3, as DNA: TGTGCCAGCAGGGGACAGGGCTATCAGCCCCAGCATTTT. It is translated as CASRGQGYQPQHF. This rearrangement joins TRBV6-5 to TRBJ1-5; 9 positions agree with TRBD1. CDR1 MNHEY and CDR2 SVGAGI come from the germline V gene. CDR3 length: 13 amino acids. Trimming removed 6 bases from V and 5 bases from J; junction bases left unmatched: 2.

V usage is TRBV3-1 (or the pseudogene TRBV3-2) and J usage is TRBJ2-1; 8 bases align to TRBD2. The germline V gene encodes CDR1 LGHDT and CDR2 YNNKEL (reference sequence). The ends lost 4 bases at V and 8 bases at J; junction bases unmatched: 10. The CDR3 runs to 15 residues. The CDR3 region has the DNA TGTGCCAGCAGCCTCCGGGCGGGAGGTAACTATGAGCAGTTCTTC. This codes for CASSLRAGGNYEQFF.

CDR3 in amino acids: CASGGREPEQYF. DNA of the CDR3: TGTGCCAGCGGGGGGCGGGAGCCCGAGCAGTACTTC. The rearrangement joins TRBV28 to TRBJ2-7; TRBD2 might be the D (7 bases). Per germline, CDR1 MDHEN and CDR2 SYDVKM. The V end was cut by 8 bases, the J end by 6 bases, with 14 bases between. The CDR3 is 12 amino acids.

This chain links TRBV27 with TRBJ2-3; 8 bases map to TRBD1. Per the germline V gene, CDR1 is MNHEY and CDR2 is SMNVEV (reference sequence). The CDR3 runs to 15 residues. Losses at the gene ends were 5 bases for V and 2 bases for J; bases not matched to a gene: 6. CDR3 sequence (DNA): TGTGCCAGCAGTCACCTCAGGGGGCACACAGATACGCAGTATTTT. Translated, it gives CASSHLRGHTDTQYF.

The V call is TRBV30, the J call TRBJ2-5; 8 bases are a match to TRBD1. Matching the DNA end better, TRBJ2-7 makes the J call doubtful. The CDR3 length is 15 residues. From germline, CDR1 is GTSNPN and CDR2 SVGIG (reference sequence). CDR3 region: CAWSATGGKAYEQYF. In DNA form, the CDR3 reads TGTGCCTGGAGTGCCACAGGGGGTAAGGCCTACGAGCAGTACTTC.

The chain links TRBV2 to TRBJ2-1; 7 bases are a match to TRBD1. V trimming: 8 bases; J trimming: 3 bases; junction bases outside the gene matches: 7. Germline CDR1 is SNHLY and CDR2 is FYNNEI. The CDR3 covers 14 residues. CDR3 residues: CASGKGAGYNEQFF. CDR3 DNA sequence: TGTGCCAGCGGTAAGGGGGCGGGCTACAATGAGCAGTTCTTC. Filled out from reference TRBV2 and TRBJ2-1, the complete variable domain reads EPEVTQTPSHQVTQMGQEVILRCVPISNHLYFYWYRQILGQKVEFLVSFYNNEISEKSEIFDDQFSVERPDGSNFTLKIRSTKLEDSAMYFCASGKGAGYNEQFFGPGTRLTVL.

This sequence joins TRBV5-1 and TRBJ1-3, with a tentative D call TRBD1 (5 bases). Germline CDR1 is SGHRS and CDR2 is YFSETQ. This CDR3 region has 14 residues. Between the trimmed V and J ends, which lost 5 bases and 0 bases, there was a span of 9 bases. CDR3 protein: CASSSRGSGNTIYF. The CDR3 nucleotides read TGCGCCAGCAGTTCTAGGGGCTCTGGAAACACCATATATTTT.

The V gene is TRBV5-5, the J gene TRBJ2-1, with D hard to call. The CDR3 consists of 16 residues. V lost 0 bases and J 0 bases, leaving 10 bases between the germline ends. CDR1 and CDR2 (germline): SGHKS, YYEKEE (reference sequence). The CDR3 DNA reads as TGTGCCAGCAGCTTGGGCACTATTCCCTCCTACAATGAGCAGTTCTTC. Amino acid sequence: CASSLGTIPSYNEQFF.

The CDR3 loop reads CASSSQGSWTEAFF. The CDR3 DNA sequence: TGTGCCAGCAGCTCACAGGGGAGTTGGACTGAAGCTTTCTTT. J is TRBJ1-1 and V is TRBV7-2; 7 bases are a match to TRBD1. V was clipped by 4 bases and J by 5 bases; unmatched bases: 7. Looked up from germline, CDR1 is SGHTA and CDR2 is FQGNSA. The CDR3 extends over 14 amino acids.

This chain links TRBV5-1 with TRBJ1-5; D might be TRBD1 (5 bases). The length of the CDR3 is 13 residues. The germline V gene has CDR1 SGHRS and CDR2 YFSETQ. Trimming removed 10 bases at V and 6 bases at J, with 17 bases between. CDR3 loop: CARAGGVGQPQHF. Written as DNA, the CDR3 is TGCGCCCGCGCGGGGGGGGTTGGTCAGCCCCAGCATTTT.

The J gene is TRBJ2-2, the V gene TRBV19, with 8 positions matching TRBD2. The CDR3 spans 15 residues. Trimming at V came to 7 bases and at J to 4 bases, leaving 8 bases not matched to a gene. Per germline, CDR1 LNHDA and CDR2 SQIVND (reference sequence). In nucleotides, the CDR3 is TGTGCCAGTACCCTCGGGGGGGCAGGCACCGGGGAGCTGTTTTTT. This sequence encodes CASTLGGAGTGELFF.

A word on this clone: Compared with germline, one end of the junction differs, possibly owing to a read error. The genes are TRBV25-1 and TRBJ2-5, with D hard to call. Looked up from germline, CDR1 is MGHDK and CDR2 is SYGVNS. The CDR3 covers 11 residues. DNA of the CDR3: TGTGCCAGCAGTGAGTTAGAGTCCCAGTACTTC. Translating it yields CASSELESQYF.

This chain uses TRBV24-1 with TRBJ2-7; 7 bases are shared with TRBD2. V shed 4 bases, J shed 5 bases, and the junction held 4 bases outside the gene matches. This CDR3 spans 13 amino acids. Germline lookup yields CDR1 KGHDR and CDR2 SFDVKD. CDR3 nucleotide sequence: TGTGCCACCAGTGAATCGACTAGCCACGAGCAGTACTTC. This gives the protein CATSESTSHEQYF.